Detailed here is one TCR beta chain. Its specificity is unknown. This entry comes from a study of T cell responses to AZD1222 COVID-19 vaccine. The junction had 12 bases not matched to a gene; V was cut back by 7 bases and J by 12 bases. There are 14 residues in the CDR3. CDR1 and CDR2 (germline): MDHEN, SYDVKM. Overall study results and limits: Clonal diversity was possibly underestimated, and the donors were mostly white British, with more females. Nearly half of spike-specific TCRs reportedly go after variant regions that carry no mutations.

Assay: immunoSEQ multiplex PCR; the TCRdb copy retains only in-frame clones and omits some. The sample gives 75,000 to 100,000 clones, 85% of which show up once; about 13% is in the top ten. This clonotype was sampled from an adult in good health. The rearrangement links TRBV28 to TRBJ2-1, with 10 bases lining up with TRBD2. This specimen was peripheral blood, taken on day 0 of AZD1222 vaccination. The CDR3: CASTYSLAGAAQFF. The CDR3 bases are TGTGCCAGCACCTACTCCCTAGCGGGGGCCGCGCAGTTCTTC.